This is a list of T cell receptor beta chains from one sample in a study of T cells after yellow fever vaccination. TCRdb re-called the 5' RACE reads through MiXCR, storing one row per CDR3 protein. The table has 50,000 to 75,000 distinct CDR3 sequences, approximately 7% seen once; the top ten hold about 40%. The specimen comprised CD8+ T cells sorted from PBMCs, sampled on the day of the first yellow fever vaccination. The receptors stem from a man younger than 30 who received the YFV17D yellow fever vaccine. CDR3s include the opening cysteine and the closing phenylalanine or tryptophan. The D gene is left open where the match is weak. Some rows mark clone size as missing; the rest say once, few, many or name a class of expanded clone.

TGTGCCAGCAGCGTAAGGGGACAGTACAATGAGCAGTTCTTC | CASSVRGQYNEQFF | TRBJ2-1 | TRBV9 | NA | TRBD1
TGTGCCAGCAGCAACCGGGACAGTTATCCGTTGGATACGCAGTATTTT | CASSNRDSYPLDTQYF | TRBJ2-3 | TRBV7-6 | few | TRBD1
TGTGCCAGCAGCGCCCGGCTAGGAGGGGGATACGAGCAGTACTTC | CASSARLGGGYEQYF | TRBJ2-7 | TRBV3-1 | NA | NA
TGTGCCAGCAGTTTATCGGCGTACACCGGGGAGCTGTTTTTT | CASSLSAYTGELFF | TRBJ2-2 | TRBV27 | NA | NA
TGTGCCAGCAGCCCTCGGACAGGGCCAAAGGACGAGCAGTACTTC | CASSPRTGPKDEQYF | TRBJ2-7 | TRBV7-3 | NA | TRBD1
TGTGCCAGCAGCTTAGAGAGGATCCGGAGCTCCTACAATGAGCAGTTCTTC | CASSLERIRSSYNEQFF | TRBJ2-1 | TRBV7-4 | many | NA
TGCGCCAGCCGAGGACAGGGCTACAATGAGCAGTTCTTC | CASRGQGYNEQFF | TRBJ2-1 | TRBV5-1 | many | TRBD1
TGTGCCAGCAGCTCCGAGGCCAGTATAAACAATGAGCAGTTCTTC | CASSSEASINNEQFF | TRBJ2-1 | TRBV7-3 | NA | NA
TGTGCCAGCAGCTTACAGCGGGGGGGCGGCGGTGAGCAGTTCTTC | CASSLQRGGGGEQFF | TRBJ2-1 | TRBV11-2 | many | TRBD2
TGTGCCAGCAGTCGCCGACAGGGAATAGGGATCGAGCAGTTCTTC | CASSRRQGIGIEQFF | TRBJ2-1 | TRBV7-8 | many | TRBD1
TGCGCCAGCAGCCAAGGGGGGGACCTTAATGAAAAACTGTTTTTT | CASSQGGDLNEKLFF | TRBJ1-4 | TRBV4-3 | many | NA
TGTGCCAGCAGCCCGGGGGGGGGTATTGGAAACACCATATATTTT | CASSPGGGIGNTIYF | TRBJ1-3 | TRBV7-3 | NA | NA
TGCAGCGTAGATACCCGGGACAGCCCCTACGAGCAGTACTTC | CSVDTRDSPYEQYF | TRBJ2-7 | TRBV29-1 | many | TRBD1
TGTGCCTCCTGCCAAGGAGGAGCAGGGAACAATCAGCCCCAGCATTTT | CASCQGGAGNNQPQHF | TRBJ1-5 | TRBV3-1 | NA | NA
TGTGCCAGCAGTCTCCCGTCGACAGGTTCCTACGAGCAGTACTTC | CASSLPSTGSYEQYF | TRBJ2-7 | TRBV12-3/TRBV12-4 | many | NA
TGCGCCAGCAGCCAAGATGGGGCAGGGATTCGCTATGGCTACACCTTC | CASSQDGAGIRYGYTF | TRBJ1-2 | TRBV4-1 | many | NA
TGTGCCAGCAGCTCAGTTGGGCAAGAGACCCAGTACTTC | CASSSVGQETQYF | TRBJ2-5 | TRBV12-3/TRBV12-4 | many | NA
TGCGCCAGCCAGGGTTTATCCTCCTACGAGCAGTACTTC | CASQGLSSYEQYF | TRBJ2-7 | TRBV10-1 | NA | NA
TGCGCCAGCAGCCAAGGTTACAGGGGTTCGGGTGAAAAACTGTTTTTT | CASSQGYRGSGEKLFF | TRBJ1-4 | TRBV4-3 | NA | TRBD1
TGTGCCAGCAGCCTCTTCGGCGCGGGGGCCCCCGAGGGGCAGTTCTTC | CASSLFGAGAPEGQFF | TRBJ2-1 | TRBV5-6 | many | NA
TGTGCCAGCAGCCAAGGACAGGGCGTTGGAAATCAGCCCCAGCATTTT | CASSQGQGVGNQPQHF | TRBJ1-5 | TRBV3-1 | NA | TRBD1
TGCGCCAGCAGCCAAGTGAATAGCGGCTATTACGAGCAGTACTTC | CASSQVNSGYYEQYF | TRBJ2-7 | TRBV4-3 | many | NA
TGTGCCAGCAGTTTTACAGGAGCCGAGCAGTTCTTC | CASSFTGAEQFF | TRBJ2-1 | TRBV12-3/TRBV12-4 | many | NA
TGTGCCAGCTCAAAGACAGGGTTATCACCCCTCCACTTT | CASSKTGLSPLHF | TRBJ1-6 | TRBV25-1 | few | TRBD1
TGCAGCGTTTTGGGACACACTAATGAAAAACTGTTTTTT | CSVLGHTNEKLFF | TRBJ1-4 | TRBV29-1 | many | NA
TGTGCCAGCAGCTTATACGGGACAGACAATGAGCAGTTCTTC | CASSLYGTDNEQFF | TRBJ2-1 | TRBV11-2 | few | TRBD1
TGTGCCAGCAGCTATAGGACAGGGGAGCCACCCCTCCACTTT | CASSYRTGEPPLHF | TRBJ1-6 | TRBV12-3/TRBV12-4 | many | TRBD1
TGTGCCAGCTCCCCCACTGGCCCAGTTTCATCCAACGATACGCAGTATTTT | CASSPTGPVSSNDTQYF | TRBJ2-3 | TRBV6-1 | NA | NA
TGCGCCAGCAGCTTGCCTGCTCGGGGTGAAGAATCTGGGGCCAACGTCCTGACTTTC | CASSLPARGEESGANVLTF | TRBJ2-6 | TRBV5-1 | few | NA